This T cell receptor (beta chain) was obtained from a study of shared clonotypes between healthy human individuals. Study-level points and caveats: A handful of donors had about 5% of their naive CD4 clonotypes in common. A limitation of the genetic and exposure-history diversity represented arose from few donors. Memory subsets generally showed lower estimated richness than naive subsets.

V was pared by 6 bases and J by 9 bases, with 12 bases between. In germline, CDR1 is MNHEY, CDR2 SMNVEV (reference sequence). The CDR3 spans 12 residues. Data came from immunoSEQ multiplex PCR; TCRdb stores just in-frame clones and leaves some out. The sample carries millions of clones, over 85% recorded once. Notes on this clone: Antigen specificity is unknown.

The genes are TRBV27 and TRBJ2-1; D is undetermined. This clonotype was obtained from a young man in good health. The specimen was naive CD4+ T cells sorted from blood. Subset noted: CD45RA+ positively selected. CDR3 protein: CASSSVVGEQFF. CDR3 bases: TGTGCCAGCAGCAGCGTAGTGGGTGAGCAGTTCTTC.